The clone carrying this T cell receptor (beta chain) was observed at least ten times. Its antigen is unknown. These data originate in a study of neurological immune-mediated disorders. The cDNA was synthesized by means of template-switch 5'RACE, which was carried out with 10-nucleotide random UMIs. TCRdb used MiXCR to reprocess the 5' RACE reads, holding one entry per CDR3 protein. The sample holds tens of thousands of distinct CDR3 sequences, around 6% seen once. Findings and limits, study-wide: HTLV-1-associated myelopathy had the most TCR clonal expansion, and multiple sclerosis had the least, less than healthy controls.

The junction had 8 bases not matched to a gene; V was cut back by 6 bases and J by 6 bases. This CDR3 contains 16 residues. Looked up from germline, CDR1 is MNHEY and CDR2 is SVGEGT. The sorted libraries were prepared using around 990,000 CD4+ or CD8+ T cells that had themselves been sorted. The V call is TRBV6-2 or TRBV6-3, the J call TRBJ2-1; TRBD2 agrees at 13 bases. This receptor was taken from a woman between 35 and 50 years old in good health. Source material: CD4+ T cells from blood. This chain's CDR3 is CASRPGLAGALNEQFF. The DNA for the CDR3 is TGTGCCAGCAGGCCCGGACTAGCGGGAGCACTCAATGAGCAGTTCTTC.